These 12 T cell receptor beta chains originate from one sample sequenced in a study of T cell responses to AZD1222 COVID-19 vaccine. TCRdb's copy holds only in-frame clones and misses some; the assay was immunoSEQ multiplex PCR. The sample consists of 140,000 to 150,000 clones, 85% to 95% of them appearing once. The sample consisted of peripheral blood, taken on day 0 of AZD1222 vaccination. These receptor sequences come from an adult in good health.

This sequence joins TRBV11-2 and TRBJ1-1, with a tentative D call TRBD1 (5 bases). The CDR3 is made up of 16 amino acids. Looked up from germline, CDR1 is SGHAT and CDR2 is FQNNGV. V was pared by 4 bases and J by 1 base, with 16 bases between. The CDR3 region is CASSSQLTTGNTEAFF. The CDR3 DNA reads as TGTGCCAGCAGCTCCCAATTAACAACAGGGAACACTGAAGCTTTCTTT.

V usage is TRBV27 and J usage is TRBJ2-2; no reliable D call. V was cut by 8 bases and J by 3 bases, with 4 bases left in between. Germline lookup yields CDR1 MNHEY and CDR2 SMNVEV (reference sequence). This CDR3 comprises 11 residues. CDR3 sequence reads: CASRYTGELFF. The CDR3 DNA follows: TGTGCCAGCCGGTACACCGGGGAGCTGTTTTTT.

The CDR3 is CASSASRLGAEAFF. The CDR3 nucleotides read TGTGCCAGCAGCGCCAGCCGGTTGGGTGCTGAAGCTTTCTTT. This chain uses TRBV9 with TRBJ1-1; D remains ambiguous. The V and J ends lost 3 bases and 6 bases respectively, with 15 bases between them. Germline V gene lookup returns CDR1 SGDLS and CDR2 YYNGEE. CDR3 length equals 14 residues.

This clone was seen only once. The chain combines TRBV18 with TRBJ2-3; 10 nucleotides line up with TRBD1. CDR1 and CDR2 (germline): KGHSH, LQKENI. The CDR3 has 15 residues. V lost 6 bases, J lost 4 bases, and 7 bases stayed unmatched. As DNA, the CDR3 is TGTGCCAGCTCGCCGGGACAGGGGACCGCAGATACGCAGTATTTT. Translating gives CASSPGQGTADTQYF.

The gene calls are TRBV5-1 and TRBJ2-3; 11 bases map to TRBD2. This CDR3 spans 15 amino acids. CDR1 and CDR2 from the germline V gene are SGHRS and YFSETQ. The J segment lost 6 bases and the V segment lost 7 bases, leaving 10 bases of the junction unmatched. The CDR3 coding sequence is TGCGCCAGCCAACCGACTAGCGGGACACGGGATACGCAGTATTTT. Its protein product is CASQPTSGTRDTQYF.

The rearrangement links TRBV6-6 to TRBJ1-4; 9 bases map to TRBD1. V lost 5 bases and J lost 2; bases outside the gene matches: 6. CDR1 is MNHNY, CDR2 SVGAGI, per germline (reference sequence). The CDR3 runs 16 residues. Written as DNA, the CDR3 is TGTGCCAGCAGTCGAAAAGGACAGGGGACTAATGAAAAACTGTTTTTT. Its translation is CASSRKGQGTNEKLFF.

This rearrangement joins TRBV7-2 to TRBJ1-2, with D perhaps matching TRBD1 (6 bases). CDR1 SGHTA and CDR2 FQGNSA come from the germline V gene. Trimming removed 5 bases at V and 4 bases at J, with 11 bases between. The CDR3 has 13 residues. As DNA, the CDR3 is TGTGCCAGCAGCCCCGGGGGGGCCTATGGCTACACCTTC. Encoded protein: CASSPGGAYGYTF. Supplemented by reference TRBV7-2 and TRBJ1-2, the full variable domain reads GAGVSQSPSNKVTEKGKDVELRCDPISGHTALYWYRQSLGQGLEFLIYFQGNSAPDKSGLPSDRFSAERTGGSVSTLTIQRTQQEDSAVYLCASSPGGAYGYTFGSGTRLTVV.

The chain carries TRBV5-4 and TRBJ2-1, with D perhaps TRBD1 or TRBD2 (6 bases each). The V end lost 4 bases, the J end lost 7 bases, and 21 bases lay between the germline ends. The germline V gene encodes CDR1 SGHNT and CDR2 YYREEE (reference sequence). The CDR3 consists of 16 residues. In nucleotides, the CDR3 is TGTGCCAGCAGCGGACAAGGGGGGACAAACCTAAATGAGCAGTTCTTC. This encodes CASSGQGGTNLNEQFF.

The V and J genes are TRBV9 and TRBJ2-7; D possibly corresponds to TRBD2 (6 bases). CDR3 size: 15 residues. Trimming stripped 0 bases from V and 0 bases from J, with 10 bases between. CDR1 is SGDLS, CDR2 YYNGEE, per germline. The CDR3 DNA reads TGTGCCAGCAGCGTAGACGGGAGCCTCTCCTACGAGCAGTACTTC. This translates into CASSVDGSLSYEQYF.

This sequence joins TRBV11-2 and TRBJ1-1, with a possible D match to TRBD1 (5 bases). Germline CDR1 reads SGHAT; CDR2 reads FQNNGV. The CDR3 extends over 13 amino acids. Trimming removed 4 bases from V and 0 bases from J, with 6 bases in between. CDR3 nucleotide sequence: TGTGCCAGCAGCTGGGACTTGAACACTGAAGCTTTCTTT. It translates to CASSWDLNTEAFF.

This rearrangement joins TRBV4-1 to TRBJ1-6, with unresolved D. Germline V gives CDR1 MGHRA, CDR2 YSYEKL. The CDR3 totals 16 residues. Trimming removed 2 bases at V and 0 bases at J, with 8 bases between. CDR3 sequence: CASSQLISSYNSPLHF. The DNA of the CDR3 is TGCGCCAGCAGCCAATTAATAAGCTCCTATAATTCACCCCTCCACTTT.

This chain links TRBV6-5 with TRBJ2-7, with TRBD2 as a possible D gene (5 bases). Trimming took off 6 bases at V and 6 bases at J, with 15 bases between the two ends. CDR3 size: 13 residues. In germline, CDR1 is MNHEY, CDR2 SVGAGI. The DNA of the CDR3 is TGTGCCAGCAGGACCCACACTAGTTCCGAGCAGTACTTC. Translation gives CASRTHTSSEQYF.